This TCR beta chain was found in a study of T cell responses to AZD1222 COVID-19 vaccine. In the study overall: Second doses that came at about 4 or about 12 weeks were put together.

Study-wide results and limits: Breadth and depth of Spike-specific TCRs rose after two AZD1222 doses. The study found vaccine-associated CD4 TCRs spanning spike, dominant at 160-218 and 743-854. Clonal diversity may have been underestimated, and the donors were mostly white British, with more females than males.

In the case of this clone: The antigen is unknown.

CDR3 length: 15 amino acids. The V end was cut by 2 bases, the J end by 2 bases, with 10 bases between. Germline V gives CDR1 MNHNS, CDR2 SASEGT. Assay: immunoSEQ multiplex PCR; the TCRdb copy retains only in-frame clones and omits some. The profile shows 82,000 or so clones, 90% of them singletons. The chain links TRBV6-1 to TRBJ1-5; TRBD1 is a possible D gene (5 bases). Sequenced material: peripheral blood, taken on day 0 of AZD1222 vaccination. This TCR derives from an adult in good health. The CDR3 sequence: CASSELAGGNQPQHF. The CDR3 coding sequence is TGTGCCAGCAGTGAATTGGCGGGGGGCAATCAGCCCCAGCATTTT.